The clone carrying this TCR beta chain showed up many times. Its antigen is undetermined. The data derive from a study of identical twins. Template switching, a step in the protocol, added a universal primer site, and cDNA carried unique molecular identifiers. TCRdb reprocessed the 5' RACE reads with MiXCR, giving one entry per CDR3 protein. The table lists 300,000 to 400,000 distinct CDR3 sequences, 10% to 15% of them singletons. In every case, the donor was a healthy Caucasian. Findings and limits, study-wide: Fewer insertions characterized abundant cord blood beta clonotypes, whereas memory repertoires showed none.

Germline CDR1 and CDR2: SGHVS and FQNEAQ. This CDR3 contains 15 residues. Deletions cut 2 bases from V and 4 bases from J, with 12 bases between. These same data were also listed under a study on yellow fever vaccine responses in identical twins. As that report states: Reportedly, the response of twins' T cells to the vaccine seemed partly convergent, partly personalized.

The sequence was collected from a woman under 30 in good health. Sequences were obtained from CD8+ T cells sorted from blood. The rearrangement joins TRBV7-8 to TRBJ2-1, with D possibly TRBD1 on 5 matching bases. The CDR3 reads CASSLRQITYNEQFF. Here the CDR3 DNA reads TGTGCCAGCAGCTTACGACAGATAACATACAATGAGCAGTTCTTC.